A selection of T cell receptor beta chains follows, all from one sample in a study of blood T cells in healthy people across ages. TCRdb called the 5' RACE reads again in MiXCR, with one record for every CDR3 protein. The table includes about a million distinct CDR3 sequences, 35% to 40% detected once. Sequencing was done on a sample of blood. These receptors came from a young man in good health. Each CDR3 is given with its conserved first and last residue. D genes are given only for firm matches. The listing skips clone size in some rows; elsewhere it reads once, few, many or a size class.

D	size	V	J	CDR3	DNA
-	-	TRBV24-1	TRBJ2-7	CATSDPQFTYNEQYF	TGTGCCACCAGTGATCCCCAGTTTACCTACAATGAGCAGTACTTC
TRBD1	-	TRBV6-1	TRBJ1-1	CASSANRDRRGMNTEAFF	TGTGCCAGCAGTGCCAACCGGGACAGGCGGGGAATGAACACTGAAGCTTTCTTT
-	few	TRBV12-3/TRBV12-4	TRBJ1-2	CASSLSRAVEGYTF	TGTGCCAGCAGTTTGTCCAGGGCCGTGGAAGGCTACACCTTC
-	-	TRBV29-1	TRBJ2-7	CSVVMGDPYNEQYF	TGCAGCGTTGTGATGGGGGACCCCTACAATGAGCAGTACTTC
TRBD1	few	TRBV20-1	TRBJ2-3	CSAPHRGDTQYF	TGCAGTGCCCCCCACAGGGGGGATACGCAGTATTTT
-	few	TRBV10-3	TRBJ2-6	CAISDQAGANVLTF	TGTGCCATCAGTGACCAGGCTGGGGCCAACGTCCTGACTTTC
-	few	TRBV12-3/TRBV12-4	TRBJ2-7	CASSPYGDGYEQYF	TGTGCCAGCAGTCCCTACGGGGATGGCTACGAGCAGTACTTC
-	-	TRBV7-2	TRBJ2-3	CASSLVPGAITDTQYF	TGTGCCAGCAGCTTAGTACCGGGGGCCATCACAGATACGCAGTATTTT
-	few	TRBV9	TRBJ1-3	CASSETANSGNTIYF	TGTGCCAGCAGCGAGACTGCCAACTCTGGAAACACCATATATTTT
TRBD1	few	TRBV10-3	TRBJ1-2	CAISETGGYGYTF	TGTGCCATCAGTGAGACAGGGGGCTACGGCTACACCTTC
TRBD1	many	TRBV20-1	TRBJ2-7	CSARTGRLNKSYEQYF	TGCAGTGCTAGGACAGGGCGGTTAAATAAGTCCTACGAGCAGTACTTC
-	few	TRBV25-1	TRBJ1-1	CASSEFLTERTEAFF	TGTGCCAGCAGTGAATTCCTAACAGAGAGGACTGAAGCTTTCTTT
TRBD1	few	TRBV5-1	TRBJ2-5	CASLSGDSQETQYF	TGCGCCAGCCTATCCGGGGACAGTCAAGAGACCCAGTACTTC
TRBD2	many	TRBV11-2	TRBJ2-1	CASSLSSGYSYNEQFF	TGTGCCAGCAGCTTATCTAGCGGGTACTCCTACAATGAGCAGTTCTTC
TRBD1	-	TRBV6-1	TRBJ1-2	CASSQEGQGEGANYGYTF	TGTGCCAGCAGTCAGGAGGGACAGGGGGAAGGGGCGAACTATGGCTACACCTTC